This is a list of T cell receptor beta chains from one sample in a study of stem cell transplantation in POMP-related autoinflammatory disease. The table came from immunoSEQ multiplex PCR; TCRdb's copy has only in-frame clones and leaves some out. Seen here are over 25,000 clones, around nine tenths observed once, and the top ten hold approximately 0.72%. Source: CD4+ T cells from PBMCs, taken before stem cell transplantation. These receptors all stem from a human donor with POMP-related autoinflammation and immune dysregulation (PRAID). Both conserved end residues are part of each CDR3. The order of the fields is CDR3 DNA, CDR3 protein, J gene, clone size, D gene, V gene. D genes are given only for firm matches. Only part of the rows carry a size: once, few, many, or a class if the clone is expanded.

CDR3 DNA: TGTGCCAGCAGCTTAGAACGGGGTTTGGTAAACAATGAGCAGTTCTTC
CDR3 protein: CASSLERGLVNNEQFF
J gene: TRBJ2-1
clone size: .
D gene: .
V gene: TRBV7-9

CDR3 DNA: TGCGCCAGCAGCTTGGCCGTGACTAGCGGGTCCCAAGAGACCCAGTACTTC
CDR3 protein: CASSLAVTSGSQETQYF
J gene: TRBJ2-5
clone size: once
D gene: TRBD2
V gene: TRBV5-1

CDR3 DNA: TGTGCCAGCAGCTTAGAGTCCCGAACCAACGAGCAGTACTTC
CDR3 protein: CASSLESRTNEQYF
J gene: TRBJ2-7
clone size: .
D gene: .
V gene: TRBV7-8

CDR3 DNA: TGTGCCAGCAGTGTGACAGGGGTAGCTGGAAACACCATATATTTT
CDR3 protein: CASSVTGVAGNTIYF
J gene: TRBJ1-3
clone size: .
D gene: TRBD1
V gene: TRBV2

CDR3 DNA: TGTGCCAGCAGCCTTGATACGGACTATGGCTACACCTTC
CDR3 protein: CASSLDTDYGYTF
J gene: TRBJ1-2
clone size: .
D gene: .
V gene: TRBV7-9

CDR3 DNA: TGCGCCAGCAGCTTTGGGACAGGGCGGAGAGGCTACACCTTC
CDR3 protein: CASSFGTGRRGYTF
J gene: TRBJ1-2
clone size: .
D gene: TRBD1
V gene: TRBV5-1

CDR3 DNA: TGTGCCAGCAGCTCTCTGACAGGGGTTAGGACTGAAGCTTTCTTT
CDR3 protein: CASSSLTGVRTEAFF
J gene: TRBJ1-1
clone size: .
D gene: TRBD1
V gene: TRBV6-6

CDR3 DNA: TGTGCCAGCAGCGTAGCTGGGACAGGGAGGTACGAGCAGTACTTC
CDR3 protein: CASSVAGTGRYEQYF
J gene: TRBJ2-7
clone size: .
D gene: TRBD1
V gene: TRBV9

CDR3 DNA: TGCGCCAGCACTCGAGGGGGAGAGGAGTTTGGGGAGCAGTTCTTC
CDR3 protein: CASTRGGEEFGEQFF
J gene: TRBJ2-1
clone size: .
D gene: .
V gene: TRBV5-1

CDR3 DNA: TGTGCCAGCAGCCAAGATGGGGAAGGGGGTGGTGGCTACACCTTC
CDR3 protein: CASSQDGEGGGGYTF
J gene: TRBJ1-2
clone size: .
D gene: .
V gene: TRBV4-2

CDR3 DNA: TGTGCCAGCAGCTTAAATGGGGCCAACGTCCTGACTTTC
CDR3 protein: CASSLNGANVLTF
J gene: TRBJ2-6
clone size: .
D gene: .
V gene: TRBV11-2

CDR3 DNA: TGTGCCAGCAGCTTCGAACTGGGGGGGCAAGAGACCCAGTACTTC
CDR3 protein: CASSFELGGQETQYF
J gene: TRBJ2-5
clone size: .
D gene: TRBD2
V gene: TRBV7-9

CDR3 DNA: TGCGCCAGCAGCACTGACACGGACACTGAAGCTTTCTTT
CDR3 protein: CASSTDTDTEAFF
J gene: TRBJ1-1
clone size: few
D gene: .
V gene: TRBV5-1

CDR3 DNA: TGTGCCAGCAGGGAGGTGAGACAGGGGACGGGGCAGCCCCAGCATTTT
CDR3 protein: CASREVRQGTGQPQHF
J gene: TRBJ1-5
clone size: .
D gene: TRBD1
V gene: TRBV9

CDR3 DNA: TGCGCCAGCAGTTTACGGGGCCCGAACACCGGGGAGCTGTTTTTT
CDR3 protein: CASSLRGPNTGELFF
J gene: TRBJ2-2
clone size: .
D gene: .
V gene: TRBV5-1

CDR3 DNA: TGTGCCAGCAGTAGGGCGGCAAAGAACACTGAAGCTTTCTTT
CDR3 protein: CASSRAAKNTEAFF
J gene: TRBJ1-1
clone size: .
D gene: .
V gene: TRBV6-5

CDR3 DNA: TGTGCCAGCAGCTATAGGACTAGGGGAGAGACCCAGTACTTC
CDR3 protein: CASSYRTRGETQYF
J gene: TRBJ2-5
clone size: .
D gene: TRBD2
V gene: TRBV11-2

CDR3 DNA: TGTGCCAGCAGCCCCCCCGGTATAGGGGGGACCGGCCCTGGAAACACCATATATTTT
CDR3 protein: CASSPPGIGGTGPGNTIYF
J gene: TRBJ1-3
clone size: once
D gene: .
V gene: TRBV7-9

CDR3 DNA: TGTGCCAGCAGCTTTGAGAACGGACAGGGGGATAGCAATCAGCCCCAGCATTTT
CDR3 protein: CASSFENGQGDSNQPQHF
J gene: TRBJ1-5
clone size: .
D gene: TRBD1
V gene: TRBV5-4

CDR3 DNA: TGTGCCAGCGCAGACAGGGGAGACACTGAAGCTTTCTTT
CDR3 protein: CASADRGDTEAFF
J gene: TRBJ1-1
clone size: once
D gene: TRBD1
V gene: TRBV18

CDR3 DNA: TGCGCCAGCAGCCAGACAGAGAGGAATTCACCCCTCCACTTT
CDR3 protein: CASSQTERNSPLHF
J gene: TRBJ1-6
clone size: .
D gene: .
V gene: TRBV5-1

CDR3 DNA: TGTGCCAGCAGCCCAGTGCCAGGGGAGTTCGGTCAGCCCCAGCATTTT
CDR3 protein: CASSPVPGEFGQPQHF
J gene: TRBJ1-5
clone size: .
D gene: .
V gene: TRBV5-5

CDR3 DNA: TGTGCCAGCAGTTACTCGAGACCCCTCCTGGAGACCCAGTACTTC
CDR3 protein: CASSYSRPLLETQYF
J gene: TRBJ2-5
clone size: .
D gene: .
V gene: TRBV6-5

CDR3 DNA: TGCGCCAGCAGCCTAGTAACCTGGAGCCAGGGGGCGCAATTGAACTATGGCTACACCTTC
CDR3 protein: CASSLVTWSQGAQLNYGYTF
J gene: TRBJ1-2
clone size: .
D gene: TRBD1
V gene: TRBV4-1

CDR3 DNA: TGCGCCAGCAGTCACGAGACAGCTGCAACTAATGAAAAACTGTTTTTT
CDR3 protein: CASSHETAATNEKLFF
J gene: TRBJ1-4
clone size: .
D gene: .
V gene: TRBV5-1

CDR3 DNA: TGCGCCAGCAGCCAAGAGTCGGTAGATACGCAGTATTTT
CDR3 protein: CASSQESVDTQYF
J gene: TRBJ2-3
clone size: .
D gene: .
V gene: TRBV4-1

CDR3 DNA: TGTGCCAGCAGCTTAAGCGGGGACCCGGCAGATACGCAGTATTTT
CDR3 protein: CASSLSGDPADTQYF
J gene: TRBJ2-3
clone size: once
D gene: .
V gene: TRBV7-3

CDR3 DNA: TGCAGCGTTGGAGGAAGAACCGGGGAGCTGTTTTTT
CDR3 protein: CSVGGRTGELFF
J gene: TRBJ2-2
clone size: .
D gene: .
V gene: TRBV29-1

CDR3 DNA: TGTGCCAGCTCTCGATCGCAGGGCGATGAGCAGTTCTTC
CDR3 protein: CASSRSQGDEQFF
J gene: TRBJ2-1
clone size: .
D gene: .
V gene: TRBV18

CDR3 DNA: TGCGCCAGCAGCGTGACCGGGACAGATTATGAAAAACTGTTTTTT
CDR3 protein: CASSVTGTDYEKLFF
J gene: TRBJ1-4
clone size: .
D gene: TRBD1
V gene: TRBV5-1

CDR3 DNA: TGTGCCAGCTCTCAGCTTGGACAGGGCCCCTACGAGCAGTACTTC
CDR3 protein: CASSQLGQGPYEQYF
J gene: TRBJ2-7
clone size: .
D gene: TRBD1
V gene: TRBV14

CDR3 DNA: TGCGCCAGCAGCCAAGCAGATACGCAGTATTTT
CDR3 protein: CASSQADTQYF
J gene: TRBJ2-3
clone size: .
D gene: .
V gene: TRBV4-1

CDR3 DNA: TGTGCCAGCAGTTTTGCCCCCCTGGGGGTTAGTAATTCACCCCTCCACTTT
CDR3 protein: CASSFAPLGVSNSPLHF
J gene: TRBJ1-6
clone size: .
D gene: .
V gene: TRBV27

CDR3 DNA: TGTGCCAGCAGTTTCCTACAGGGAATCCCACCCGAGGATAATTCACCCCTCCACTTT
CDR3 protein: CASSFLQGIPPEDNSPLHF
J gene: TRBJ1-6
clone size: .
D gene: .
V gene: TRBV6-7

CDR3 DNA: TGTGCCAGCAGAAAACGGACGGCTCCTGTCAATGAGCAGTTCTTC
CDR3 protein: CASRKRTAPVNEQFF
J gene: TRBJ2-1
clone size: .
D gene: .
V gene: TRBV27

CDR3 DNA: TGTGCCAGCAGCATTAGGACAGGGGAGTATGGCTACACCTTC
CDR3 protein: CASSIRTGEYGYTF
J gene: TRBJ1-2
clone size: .
D gene: TRBD1
V gene: TRBV28

CDR3 DNA: TGTGCCAGCAGCGTAGTAGGGGATACGCAGTATTTT
CDR3 protein: CASSVVGDTQYF
J gene: TRBJ2-3
clone size: .
D gene: .
V gene: TRBV9

CDR3 DNA: TGCAGCGCTAACACCGGGCCATGGGAGACCCAGTACTTC
CDR3 protein: CSANTGPWETQYF
J gene: TRBJ2-5
clone size: .
D gene: .
V gene: TRBV29-1

CDR3 DNA: TGTGCCAGCAGCCAAGTGGAGACTAGCGGCTACAATGAGCAGTTCTTC
CDR3 protein: CASSQVETSGYNEQFF
J gene: TRBJ2-1
clone size: .
D gene: TRBD2
V gene: TRBV4-2

CDR3 DNA: TGCAGCGTGGAAGAAGGAGGCTATGGCTACACCTTC
CDR3 protein: CSVEEGGYGYTF
J gene: TRBJ1-2
clone size: .
D gene: .
V gene: TRBV29-1

CDR3 DNA: TGTGCCAGCAGCTTGAAACAGACACCGCGGTACACCTTC
CDR3 protein: CASSLKQTPRYTF
J gene: TRBJ1-2
clone size: .
D gene: .
V gene: TRBV5-5

CDR3 DNA: TGTGCCAGCAGCGGGGGAGGTTTGCGGGAGGGGTACAATGAGCAGTTCTTC
CDR3 protein: CASSGGGLREGYNEQFF
J gene: TRBJ2-1
clone size: .
D gene: TRBD2
V gene: TRBV9

CDR3 DNA: TGTGCCAGCAGTGACAGCAATCAGCCCCAGCATTTT
CDR3 protein: CASSDSNQPQHF
J gene: TRBJ1-5
clone size: .
D gene: .
V gene: TRBV2

CDR3 DNA: TGTGCCAGCAGCCAAGACCAACAGGAAAACTATGGCTACACCTTC
CDR3 protein: CASSQDQQENYGYTF
J gene: TRBJ1-2
clone size: .
D gene: .
V gene: TRBV4-2

CDR3 DNA: TGTGCCAGCAGCGTAGGGACGGCTGGAAACACCATATATTTT
CDR3 protein: CASSVGTAGNTIYF
J gene: TRBJ1-3
clone size: .
D gene: .
V gene: TRBV9

CDR3 DNA: TGTGCCAGTAGTATGGGGACGTACTCTGGGGCCAACGTCCTGACTTTC
CDR3 protein: CASSMGTYSGANVLTF
J gene: TRBJ2-6
clone size: .
D gene: .
V gene: TRBV19